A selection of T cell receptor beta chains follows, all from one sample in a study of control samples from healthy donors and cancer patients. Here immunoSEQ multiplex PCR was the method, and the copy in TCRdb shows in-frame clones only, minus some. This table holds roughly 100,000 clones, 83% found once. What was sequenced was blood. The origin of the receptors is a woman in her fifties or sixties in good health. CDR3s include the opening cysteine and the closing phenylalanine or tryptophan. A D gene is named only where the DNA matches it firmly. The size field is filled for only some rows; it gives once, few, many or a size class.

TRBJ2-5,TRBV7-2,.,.,TGTGCCAGCAGCACGGGATCATCCCACGGGACCCAGTACTTC,CASSTGSSHGTQYF
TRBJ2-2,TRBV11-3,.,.,TGTGCCAGCAGCTTAGGAGGGAACACCGGGGAGCTGTTTTTT,CASSLGGNTGELFF
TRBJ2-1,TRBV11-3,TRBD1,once,TGTGCCAGCAGCCTAGGACAGGGGAGGTTAAATGAGCAGTTCTTC,CASSLGQGRLNEQFF
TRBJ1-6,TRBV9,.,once,TGTGCCAGCAGCGTCGGAGGGGATAATTCACCCCTCCACTTT,CASSVGGDNSPLHF
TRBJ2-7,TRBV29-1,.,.,TGCAGCGTTGAAGATCGGAGCTCATACGAGCAGTACTTC,CSVEDRSSYEQYF
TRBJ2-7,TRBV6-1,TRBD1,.,TGTGCCAGCAGAGAAGGACAGGGAGTATTCCGCGAGCAGTACTTC,CASREGQGVFREQYF
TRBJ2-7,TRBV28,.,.,TGTGCCAGCAGTTTATTCAGAGCAAACGAGCAGTACTTC,CASSLFRANEQYF
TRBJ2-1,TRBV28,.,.,TGTGCCAGCAGTCCCCTAGGGGGGGGGAATGAGCAGTTCTTC,CASSPLGGGNEQFF
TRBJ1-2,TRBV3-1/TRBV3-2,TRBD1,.,TGTGCCAGCAGCCTGACAGGGAGCGATGGCTACACCTTC,CASSLTGSDGYTF
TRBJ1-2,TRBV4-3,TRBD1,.,TGCGCCAGCAGCCAAGATCAGGGACAGGGGTCTGGCTACACCTTC,CASSQDQGQGSGYTF
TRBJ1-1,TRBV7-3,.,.,TGTGCCAGCAGCTCTACACCGAACACTGAAGCTTTCTTT,CASSSTPNTEAFF
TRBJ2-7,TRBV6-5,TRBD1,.,TGTGCCAACTCTGTCGGGGGACAGGGGTTCGAGCAGTACTTC,CANSVGGQGFEQYF
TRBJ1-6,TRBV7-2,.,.,TGTGCCAGCAGCTTAGGAGTACAGGGAGAGTCACCCCTCCACTTT,CASSLGVQGESPLHF
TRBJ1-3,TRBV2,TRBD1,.,TGTGCCAGCAGTGGACAGGGCAACACCATATATTTT,CASSGQGNTIYF
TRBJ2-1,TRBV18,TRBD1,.,TGTGCCAGCTCACCAAGGACAGGCAGTTACAATGAGCAGTTCTTC,CASSPRTGSYNEQFF
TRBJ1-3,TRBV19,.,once,TGTGCCAGTACTATAGGGCGCTCTGGAAACACCATATATTTT,CASTIGRSGNTIYF
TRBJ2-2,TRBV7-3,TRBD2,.,TGTGCCAGCAGCAAAAACTGGCTAGCGGGACGTTCGAACACCGGGGAGCTGTTTTTT,CASSKNWLAGRSNTGELFF
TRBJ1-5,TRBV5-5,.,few,TGTGCCAGCAGCTTGACAGTTTTTAGCAATCAGCCCCAGCATTTT,CASSLTVFSNQPQHF
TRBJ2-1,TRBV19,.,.,TGTGCCAGTAGCCCTCGGGGTTACAATGAGCAGTTCTTC,CASSPRGYNEQFF
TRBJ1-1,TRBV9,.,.,TGTGCCAGCAGCCCGGGACCTGGAGGGACTGAAGCTTTCTTT,CASSPGPGGTEAFF
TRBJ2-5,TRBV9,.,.,TGTGCCAGCAGCGTAGTCGGCGGGGAAGAGACCCAGTACTTC,CASSVVGGEETQYF
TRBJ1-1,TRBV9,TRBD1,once,TGTGCCAGCAGCCCGACGACAGGGTTAGGCACTGAAGCTTTCTTT,CASSPTTGLGTEAFF
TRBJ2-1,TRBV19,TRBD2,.,TGTGCCAGTAGTATAGATCAGGGGAAAGGAGCGGGAGACACCTCCCATGAGCAGTTCTTC,CASSIDQGKGAGDTSHEQFF
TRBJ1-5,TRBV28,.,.,TGTGCCAGCAGTGACTTTACAAGGGGGGTCAATCAGCCCCAGCATTTT,CASSDFTRGVNQPQHF
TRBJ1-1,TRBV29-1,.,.,TGCAGCGTTGGGCGCAGTTTTGACACTGAAGCTTTCTTT,CSVGRSFDTEAFF
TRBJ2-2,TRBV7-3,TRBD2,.,TGTGCCAGCAGCCCCATAGCGGGAGGGTTCGCCGGGGAGCTGTTTTTT,CASSPIAGGFAGELFF
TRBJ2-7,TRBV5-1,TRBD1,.,TGCGCCAGCAGCTTGGTCCCGGGACAGGGAAACTACGAGCAGTACTTC,CASSLVPGQGNYEQYF
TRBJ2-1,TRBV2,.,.,TGTGCCAGCGCGGTGTTCTCCTACAATGAGCAGTTCTTC,CASAVFSYNEQFF
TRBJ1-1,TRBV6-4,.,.,TGTGCCAGCAGTGACTCCGGGACCGAGGGACGGGCTTTCTTT,CASSDSGTEGRAFF
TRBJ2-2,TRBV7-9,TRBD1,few,TGTGCCAGCCAGGAAGCGGGACAGGGCGGCACCGGGGAGCTGTTTTTT,CASQEAGQGGTGELFF
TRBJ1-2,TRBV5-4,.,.,TGTGCCAACACAGCGTCGGGGAACTATGGCTACGCCTTC,CANTASGNYGYAF
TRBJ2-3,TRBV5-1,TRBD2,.,TGCGCCAGCAGCCCAACCCCTGGGGGGGTATCCGATACGCAGTATTTT,CASSPTPGGVSDTQYF
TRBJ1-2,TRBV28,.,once,TGTGCCAGCAGTTTTAGTATCAACTATGGCTACACCTTC,CASSFSINYGYTF
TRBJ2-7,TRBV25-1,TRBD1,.,TGTGCCAGCAGTGAATATAGACAGGGCGGTTACGAGCAGTACTTC,CASSEYRQGGYEQYF
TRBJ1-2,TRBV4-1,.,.,TGCGCCAGCAGCCAAAGGACGGGGAACTATGGCTACACCTTC,CASSQRTGNYGYTF
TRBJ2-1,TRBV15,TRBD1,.,TGTGCCACCGGGATCCGGGACAGGGGATACAATGAGCAGTTCTTC,CATGIRDRGYNEQFF
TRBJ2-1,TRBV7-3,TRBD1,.,TGTGCCAGCAGCTTAACACCTGAGGGGGCTGGGTACAATGAGCAGTTCTTC,CASSLTPEGAGYNEQFF
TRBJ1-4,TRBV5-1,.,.,TGCGCCAGCAGCTTGGAGGGCAGCTACAATGAAAAACTGTTTTTT,CASSLEGSYNEKLFF